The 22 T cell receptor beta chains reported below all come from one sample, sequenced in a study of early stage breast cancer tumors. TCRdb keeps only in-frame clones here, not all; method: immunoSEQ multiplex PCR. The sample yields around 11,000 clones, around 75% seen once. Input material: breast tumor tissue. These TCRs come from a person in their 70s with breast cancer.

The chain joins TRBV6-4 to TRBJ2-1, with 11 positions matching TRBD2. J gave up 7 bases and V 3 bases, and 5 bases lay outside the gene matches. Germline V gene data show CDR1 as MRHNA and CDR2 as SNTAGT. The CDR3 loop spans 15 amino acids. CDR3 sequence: CASSELAGVGNEQFF. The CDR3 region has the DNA TGTGCCAGCAGTGAACTAGCGGGAGTAGGGAATGAGCAGTTCTTC.

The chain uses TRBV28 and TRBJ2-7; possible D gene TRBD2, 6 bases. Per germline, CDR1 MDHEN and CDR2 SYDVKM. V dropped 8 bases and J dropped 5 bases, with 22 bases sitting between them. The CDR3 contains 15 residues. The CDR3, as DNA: TGTGCCAGCGGACGTCGTGCGGGGTCAAAGAACGAGCAGTACTTC. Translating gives CASGRRAGSKNEQYF.

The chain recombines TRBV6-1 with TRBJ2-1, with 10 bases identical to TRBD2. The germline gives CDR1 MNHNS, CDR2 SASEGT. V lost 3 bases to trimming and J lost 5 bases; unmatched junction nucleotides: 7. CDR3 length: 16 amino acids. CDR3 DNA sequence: TGTGCCAGCAGTGACCTAGCGGGAGCGGGGGACAATGAGCAGTTCTTC. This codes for CASSDLAGAGDNEQFF.

The CDR3 protein is CASSSQAEAFF. As DNA, the CDR3 is TGCGCCAGCAGCTCACAGGCTGAAGCTTTCTTT. The chain couples TRBV5-1 to TRBJ1-1; TRBD1 might be the D (5 bases). The germline V gene has CDR1 SGHRS and CDR2 YFSETQ. The CDR3 is 11 residues long. V lost 3 bases and J lost 6, with 6 bases in between.

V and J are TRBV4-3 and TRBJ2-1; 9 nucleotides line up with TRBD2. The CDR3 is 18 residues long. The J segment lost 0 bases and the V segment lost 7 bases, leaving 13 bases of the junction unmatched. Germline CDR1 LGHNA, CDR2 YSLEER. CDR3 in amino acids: CASKPSSGGPSSYNEQFF. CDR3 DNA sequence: TGCGCCAGCAAGCCTTCCAGCGGGGGGCCGAGCTCCTACAATGAGCAGTTCTTC.

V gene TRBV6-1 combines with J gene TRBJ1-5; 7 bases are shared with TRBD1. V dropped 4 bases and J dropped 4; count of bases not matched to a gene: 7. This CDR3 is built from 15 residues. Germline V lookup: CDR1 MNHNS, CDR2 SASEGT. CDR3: CASSGDSLSNQPQHF. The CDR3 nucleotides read TGTGCCAGCAGTGGGGACAGTCTGAGTAATCAGCCCCAGCATTTT.

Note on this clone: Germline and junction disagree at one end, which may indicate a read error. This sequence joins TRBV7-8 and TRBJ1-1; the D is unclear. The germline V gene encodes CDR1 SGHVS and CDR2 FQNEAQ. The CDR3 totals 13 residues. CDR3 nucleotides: TGTGCCAGCAGCTTGCGATCGAACGCTGAAGCTTTCTTT. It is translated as CASSLRSNAEAFF.

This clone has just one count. The CDR3 protein is CASSANQADGYGYTF. As DNA, the CDR3 is TGTGCCAGCAGCGCCAACCAGGCAGATGGCTATGGCTACACCTTC. This chain connects TRBV9 to TRBJ1-2, with unresolved D. This CDR3 is 15 amino acids long. The germline V gene has CDR1 SGDLS and CDR2 YYNGEE. V gave up 3 bases and J gave up 4 bases, with 16 bases separating them.

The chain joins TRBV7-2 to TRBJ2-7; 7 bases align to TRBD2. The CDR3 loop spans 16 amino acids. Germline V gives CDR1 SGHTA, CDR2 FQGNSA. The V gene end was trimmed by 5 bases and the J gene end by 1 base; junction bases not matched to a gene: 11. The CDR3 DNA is TGTGCCAGCAGCCTTTTCATGGGGGGGTCTTCCTACGAGCAGTACTTC. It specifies CASSLFMGGSSYEQYF.

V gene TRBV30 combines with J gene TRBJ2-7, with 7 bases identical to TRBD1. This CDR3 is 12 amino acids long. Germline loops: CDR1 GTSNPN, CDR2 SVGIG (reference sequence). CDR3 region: CASGTDFYEQYF. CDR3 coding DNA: TGTGCGTCCGGGACAGATTTCTACGAGCAGTACTTC.

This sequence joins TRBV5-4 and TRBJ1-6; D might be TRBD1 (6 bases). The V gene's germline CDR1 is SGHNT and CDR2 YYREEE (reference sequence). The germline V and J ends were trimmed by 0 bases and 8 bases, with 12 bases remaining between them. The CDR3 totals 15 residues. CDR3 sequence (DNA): TGTGCCAGCAGCTTGGCCCGGGGGGGGCATTCACCCCTCCACTTT. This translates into CASSLARGGHSPLHF. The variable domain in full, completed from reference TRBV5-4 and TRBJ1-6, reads ETGVTQSPTHLIKTRGQQVTLRCSSQSGHNTVSWYQQALGQGPQFIFQYYREEENGRGNFPPRFSGLQFPNYSSELNVNALELDDSALYLCASSLARGGHSPLHFGNGTRLTVT.

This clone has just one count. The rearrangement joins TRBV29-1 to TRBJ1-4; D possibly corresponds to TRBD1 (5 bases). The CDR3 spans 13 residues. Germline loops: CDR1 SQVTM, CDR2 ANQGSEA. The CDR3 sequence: CSFSNGGREKLFF. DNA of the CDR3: TGCAGTTTCTCGAACGGGGGGAGGGAAAAACTGTTTTTT.

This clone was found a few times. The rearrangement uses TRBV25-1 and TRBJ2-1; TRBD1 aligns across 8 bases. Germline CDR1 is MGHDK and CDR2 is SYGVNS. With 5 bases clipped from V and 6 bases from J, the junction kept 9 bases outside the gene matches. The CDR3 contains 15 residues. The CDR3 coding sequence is TGTGCCAGCAGTCAACAGGGGGACGGTATCAATGAGCAGTTCTTC. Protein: CASSQQGDGINEQFF.

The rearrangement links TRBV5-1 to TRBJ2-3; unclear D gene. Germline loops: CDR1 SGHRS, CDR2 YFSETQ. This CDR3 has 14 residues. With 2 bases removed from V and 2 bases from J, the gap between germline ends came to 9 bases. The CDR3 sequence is CASSFGLATDTQYF. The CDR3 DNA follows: TGCGCCAGCAGCTTTGGGCTGGCCACAGATACGCAGTATTTT.

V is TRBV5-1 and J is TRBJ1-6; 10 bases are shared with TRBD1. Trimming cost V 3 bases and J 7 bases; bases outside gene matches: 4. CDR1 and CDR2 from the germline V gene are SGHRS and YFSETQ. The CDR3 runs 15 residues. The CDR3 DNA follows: TGCGCCAGCAGCTCACTGGACAGGGGGAATTCACCCCTCCACTTT. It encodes CASSSLDRGNSPLHF.

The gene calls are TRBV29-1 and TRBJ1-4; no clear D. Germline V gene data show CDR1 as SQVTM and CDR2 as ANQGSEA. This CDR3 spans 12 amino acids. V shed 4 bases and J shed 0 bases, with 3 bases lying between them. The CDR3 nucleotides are TGCAGCGTTGCGGCAACTAATGAAAAACTGTTTTTT. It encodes CSVAATNEKLFF.

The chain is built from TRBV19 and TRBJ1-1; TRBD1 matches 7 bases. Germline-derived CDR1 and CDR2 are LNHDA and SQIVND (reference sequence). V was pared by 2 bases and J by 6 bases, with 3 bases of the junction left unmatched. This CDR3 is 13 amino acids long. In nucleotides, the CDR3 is TGTGCCAGTAGTATAAAGGGGACAGCTGAAGCTTTCTTT. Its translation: CASSIKGTAEAFF.

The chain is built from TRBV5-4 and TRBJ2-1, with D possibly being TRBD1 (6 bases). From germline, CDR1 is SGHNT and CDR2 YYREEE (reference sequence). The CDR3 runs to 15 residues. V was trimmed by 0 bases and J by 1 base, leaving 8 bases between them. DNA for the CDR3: TGTGCCAGCAGCTTGGGGGGGCCGTCCTACAATGAGCAGTTCTTC. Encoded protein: CASSLGGPSYNEQFF.

CDR3 amino acids: CASSPSGGSSYNEQFF. The CDR3 nucleotides read TGTGCCAGCTCACCGTCGGGAGGGAGCTCCTACAATGAGCAGTTCTTC. The chain carries TRBV18 and TRBJ2-1; TRBD2 aligns across 8 bases. With 3 bases clipped from V and 0 bases from J, the junction kept 4 bases outside the gene matches. From germline, CDR1 is KGHSH and CDR2 LQKENI. The CDR3 is 16 amino acids.

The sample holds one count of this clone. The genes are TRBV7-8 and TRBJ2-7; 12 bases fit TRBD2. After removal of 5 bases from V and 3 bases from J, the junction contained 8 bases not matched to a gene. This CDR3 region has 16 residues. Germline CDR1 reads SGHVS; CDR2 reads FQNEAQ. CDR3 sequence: CASSHKATSGGYEQYF. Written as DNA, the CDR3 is TGTGCCAGCAGCCACAAAGCGACTAGCGGGGGCTACGAGCAGTACTTC.

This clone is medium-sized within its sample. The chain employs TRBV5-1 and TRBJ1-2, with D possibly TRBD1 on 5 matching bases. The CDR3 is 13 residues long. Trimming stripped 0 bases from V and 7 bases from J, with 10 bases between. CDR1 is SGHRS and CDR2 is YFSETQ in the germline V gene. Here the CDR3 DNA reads TGCGCCAGCAGCTTGGGGCAGGGTGGTGGCTACACCTTC. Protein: CASSLGQGGGYTF.

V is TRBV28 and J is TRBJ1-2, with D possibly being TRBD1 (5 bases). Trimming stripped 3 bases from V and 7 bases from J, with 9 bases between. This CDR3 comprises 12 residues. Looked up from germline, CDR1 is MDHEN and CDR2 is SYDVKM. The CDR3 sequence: CASSLGGRGYTF. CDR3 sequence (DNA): TGTGCCAGCAGTTTGGGGGGTCGTGGCTACACCTTC.